Presented here are 9 T cell receptor beta chains from one specimen sequenced in a study of spatial heterogeneity in lung cancer. MiXCR, run by TCRdb on the 5' RACE reads, gives a single entry per CDR3 protein. The sample includes some 15,000 distinct CDR3 sequences, 7.5% to 8.5% of them seen just once. Time point indicated: sample taken at primary tumor resection. No cells were sorted before sequencing. The whole RNA sequenced was extracted from tumor, nontumor lung or frozen PBMC. The sequencing used PBMCs, collected at surgery. The receptors shown here come from a female donor with early-stage non-small cell lung cancer.

There are many counts of this clonotype. CDR3 protein: CSARVIGGLPSSTDTQYF. CDR3 nucleotide sequence: TGCAGTGCTAGAGTCATCGGGGGCCTTCCCTCTAGCACAGATACGCAGTATTTT. The gene calls are TRBV20-1 and TRBJ2-3, with D perhaps assigned TRBD1 or TRBD2 (6 bases each). This CDR3 has 18 amino acids. Trimming removed 1 base at V and 0 bases at J, with 20 bases between. CDR1 and CDR2 from the germline V gene are DFQATT and SNEGSKA (reference sequence).

This clonotype was detected only a few times. This chain connects TRBV6-4 to TRBJ2-6; no definite D call. This CDR3 spans 14 amino acids. Germline-derived CDR1 and CDR2 are MRHNA and SNTAGT. Trimming stripped 2 bases from V and 0 bases from J, with 2 bases between. DNA for the CDR3: TGTGCCAGCAGTGACAACTCTGGGGCCAACGTCCTGACTTTC. Translation: CASSDNSGANVLTF.

The chain combines TRBV6-2 or TRBV6-3 with TRBJ2-5, with a possible D match to TRBD2 (5 bases). The germline V gene encodes CDR1 MNHEY and CDR2 SVGEGT. This CDR3 is built from 15 residues. Trimming took off 0 bases at V and 4 bases at J, with 12 bases between the two ends. The CDR3 DNA reads TGTGCCAGCAGTTACTCGACGAGCCGGGGAGAGACCCAGTACTTC. Translation gives CASSYSTSRGETQYF.

This clonotype showed up many times. This chain connects TRBV5-6 to TRBJ1-1; D remains ambiguous. Deletions cut 1 base from V and 1 base from J, with 5 bases between. The CDR3 runs 13 residues. Germline CDR1 reads SGHDT; CDR2 reads YYEEEE. Here the CDR3 reads CASSLSPNTEAFF. DNA for the CDR3: TGTGCCAGCAGCTTGAGCCCGAACACTGAAGCTTTCTTT. Supplemented by reference TRBV5-6 and TRBJ1-1, the full variable domain reads DAGVTQSPTHLIKTRGQQVTLRCSPKSGHDTVSWYQQALGQGPQFIFQYYEEEERQRGNFPDRFSGHQFPNYSSELNVNALLLGDSALYLCASSLSPNTEAFFGQGTRLTVV.

This clonotype was seen ten or more times. V gene TRBV7-9 combines with J gene TRBJ1-1; D is perhaps TRBD1 (6 bases). V lost 2 bases to trimming and J lost 5 bases, with 12 bases between them. The CDR3 runs to 14 residues. The germline gives CDR1 SEHNR, CDR2 FQNEAQ (reference sequence). CDR3 in DNA: TGTGCCAGCAGCTTATTAGGGGGGAGGACTGAAGCTTTCTTT. This gives the protein CASSLLGGRTEAFF.

This clonotype is labeled as medium-sized. The chain employs TRBV5-1 and TRBJ2-7; D perhaps matches TRBD1 (6 bases). The CDR3 has 13 residues. The germline V gene has CDR1 SGHRS and CDR2 YFSETQ. Trimming shortened V by 3 bases and J by 1 base, and 8 bases separated the two germline ends. CDR3 coding DNA: TGCGCCAGCAGCTGGGACAAATCCTACGAGCAGTACTTC. This translates into CASSWDKSYEQYF.

This clonotype is medium-sized within its sample. At one end, the junction sequence differs from germline, possibly due to a read error. The J gene is TRBJ2-3, the V gene TRBV24-1; D might be TRBD1 (6 bases). The CDR3 is 14 residues long. Germline V gene data show CDR1 as KGHDR and CDR2 as SFDVKD. CDR3 in amino acids: CATSVDGSTGTQYF. The CDR3 DNA follows: TGTGCCACCAGTGTCGACGGATCGACAGGTACGCAGTATTTT.

The chain couples TRBV12-3 or TRBV12-4 to TRBJ2-5; 15 bases fit TRBD2. With 3 bases clipped from V and 1 base from J, the junction kept 15 bases outside the gene matches. The CDR3 runs 21 residues. The CDR3 DNA follows: TGTGCCAGCAGTTTCCTCATCCCCGGGACTAGCGGGAGGCCTTCCCAAGAGACCCAGTACTTC. This translates into CASSFLIPGTSGRPSQETQYF.

This clonotype was counted at least ten times. J is TRBJ2-3 and V is TRBV29-1; 7 bases align to TRBD2. V trimming: 6 bases; J trimming: 4 bases; junction bases outside the gene matches: 13. The germline gives CDR1 SQVTM, CDR2 ANQGSEA. The CDR3 has 15 residues. This chain's CDR3 is CSVRGDSESADTQYF. CDR3 DNA sequence: TGCAGCGTCCGGGGGGACTCTGAGTCGGCAGATACGCAGTATTTT.